These T cell receptor beta chains were read from a single sample in a study of OX40 agonist ivuxolimab in advanced cancers. Some clones are missing from TCRdb's copy, which holds only in-frame ones; the method was immunoSEQ multiplex PCR. The sample has tens of thousands of clones, around 90% seen once; the top ten hold about 1.3%. This sample comprised CD4+ or CD8+ T cells sorted from blood, obtained in a trial of the OX40 agonist ivuxolimab. These receptors all stem from an adult with an advanced solid tumor such as melanoma, head and neck, liver or kidney cancer. Each CDR3 is given with its conserved first and last residue. D genes are given only for firm matches. Clone size appears in some rows only: once, few, many, or a class for an expanded clone.

size	D	J	length	V	CDR3
.	.	TRBJ1-4	15	TRBV9	CASSPTPNGDEKLFF
.	.	TRBJ2-4	14	TRBV6-1	CASSEDGPIGIQYF
.	TRBD2	TRBJ2-3	14	TRBV6-1	CASSEVGGTDTQYF
.	.	TRBJ1-5	13	TRBV19	CASTPDWNQPQHF
.	.	TRBJ2-7	14	TRBV12-5	CASGSADSSYEQYF
.	.	TRBJ2-7	14	TRBV6-5	CASSYSSWFGEQYF
.	.	TRBJ2-7	15	TRBV9	CASSVDHSGTYEQYF
.	.	TRBJ2-1	13	TRBV7-3	CASSLSGPNEQFF
.	TRBD1	TRBJ2-7	15	TRBV12-5	CASGSGQGRTYEQYF
.	.	TRBJ1-4	15	TRBV6-5	CASSYSAGPNEKLFF
.	.	TRBJ1-1	13	TRBV18	CASSPMLNTEAFF
.	.	TRBJ2-3	13	TRBV7-2	CASSPYRRGTQYF
.	.	TRBJ2-1	14	TRBV6-5	CASSYSRGRNEQFF
.	TRBD2	TRBJ2-2	15	TRBV2	CARTGTSQNTGELFF
.	.	TRBJ1-1	13	TRBV14	CASSLQVTTEAFF
few	TRBD2	TRBJ2-3	14	TRBV5-4	CASSFGTRIDTQYF
.	.	TRBJ1-2	11	TRBV20-1	CSASFGVGYTF
.	TRBD1	TRBJ1-3	15	TRBV5-1	CASRPDRGSGNTIYF
.	TRBD1	TRBJ2-5	14	TRBV7-9	CASSRDRLLTTQYF
.	.	TRBJ1-3	17	TRBV14	CASSQGAATNPGNTIYF
.	TRBD2	TRBJ2-1	15	TRBV6-1	CASRRLAGGRNEQFF
.	.	TRBJ1-2	14	TRBV2	CASSENWGSAGYTF
.	TRBD2	TRBJ2-3	15	TRBV7-3	CASSLTSASTDTQYF
.	.	TRBJ1-3	12	TRBV2	CASGTSGNTIYF
.	.	TRBJ2-2	13	TRBV7-8	CASSPLQRGELFF
.	TRBD1	TRBJ2-1	16	TRBV10-3	CAISFTDRGLYNEQFF
.	.	TRBJ1-1	14	TRBV6-6	CASSYQGGAAEAFF